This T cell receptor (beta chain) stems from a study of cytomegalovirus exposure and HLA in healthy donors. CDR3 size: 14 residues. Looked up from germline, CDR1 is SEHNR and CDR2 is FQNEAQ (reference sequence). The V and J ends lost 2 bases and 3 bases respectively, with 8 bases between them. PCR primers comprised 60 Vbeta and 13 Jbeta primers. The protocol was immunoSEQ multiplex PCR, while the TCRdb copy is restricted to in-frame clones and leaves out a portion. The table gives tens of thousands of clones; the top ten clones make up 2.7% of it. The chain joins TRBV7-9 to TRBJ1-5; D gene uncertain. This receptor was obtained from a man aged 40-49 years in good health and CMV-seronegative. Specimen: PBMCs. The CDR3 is CASSLSGFNQPQHF. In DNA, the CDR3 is TGTGCCAGCAGCTTAAGCGGATTCAATCAGCCCCAGCATTTT.